This T cell receptor beta chain is from a study of glioma-infiltrating T cells. This CDR3 is built from 16 residues. V dropped 6 bases and J dropped 6 bases, with 24 bases sitting between them. In germline, CDR1 is DFQATT, CDR2 SNEGSKA (reference sequence). Study-wide findings and caveats: Tissue-blood divergence was below expectation in non-neoplastic patients, above in gliomas. Very few CDR3 sequences were shared between tissue and blood.

TCR alpha and beta CDR3 regions were amplified from RNA using iRepertoire nested multiplex PCR. Tissue mRNA or PBMC total RNA, about 90-450 ng, went into one-step reverse transcription and amplification. TCRdb ran MiXCR on the multiplex PCR reads and lists one entry per CDR3 protein. The table records about 180,000 distinct CDR3 sequences, about 47% of them present only once. This clonotype was detected many times. Its specificity is not known. Sequenced: glioma tissue, nonneoplastic brain tissue, or PBMCs (not recorded which). The clonotype originates from a human donor with low-grade glioma or glioblastoma, undergoing nonglioma brain surgery, or in good health (not recorded which). V usage is TRBV20-1 and J usage is TRBJ2-1; the D gene is possibly TRBD2 (5 bases). CDR3 bases: TGCAGTGCAGACTCCCAAAACTTAGGAGCGGTCAATGAGCAGTTCTTC. Amino acids: CSADSQNLGAVNEQFF.